The 26 T cell receptor beta chains presented below share a single source sample, sequenced in a study of early T cells in non-severe SARS-CoV-2 infection. TCRdb processed the 5' RACE reads anew with MiXCR; each CDR3 protein has one entry. Among 68,000 or so distinct CDR3 sequences listed, about 11% were seen once. Sample: whole blood. These receptors originate from an adult who was a healthcare worker with PCR-confirmed SARS-CoV-2 infection or an uninfected control (not recorded which).

The rearrangement joins TRBV18 to TRBJ2-4; 8 bases are shared with TRBD2. The CDR3 is made up of 16 amino acids. Trimming took 1 base from V and 6 from J; bases not matched to a gene: 8. Germline assignment: CDR1 KGHSH and CDR2 LQKENI. CDR3 amino acids: CASSPLSGSIGNIQYF. Here the CDR3 DNA reads TGTGCCAGCTCACCACTAAGCGGGAGTATCGGAAACATTCAGTACTTC.

This clonotype occurred a few times. The J gene is TRBJ1-6, the V gene TRBV6-5; D call uncertain. Germline lookup yields CDR1 MNHEY and CDR2 SVGAGI. The V and J ends lost 0 bases and 3 bases respectively, with 9 bases between them. The length of the CDR3 is 16 residues. The CDR3, as DNA: TGTGCCAGCAGTTACTCGGAGAACCGCTATAATTCACCCCTCCACTTT. It is translated as CASSYSENRYNSPLHF.

This clonotype showed up just a few times. The CDR3 region is CASSRGRRTEAFF. The CDR3 nucleotides are TGTGCCAGCAGCCGGGGTCGCCGCACTGAAGCTTTCTTT. The chain is built from TRBV5-5 and TRBJ1-1; D gene ambiguous. CDR1 and CDR2 (germline): SGHKS, YYEKEE (reference sequence). The CDR3 is 13 residues long. The ends were cut back, 4 bases at V and 4 bases at J, with 11 bases in the middle. The whole variable domain, filled in from reference TRBV5-5 and TRBJ1-1, reads DAGVTQSPTHLIKTRGQQVTLRCSPISGHKSVSWYQQVLGQGPQFIFQYYEKEERGRGNFPDRFSARQFPNYSSELNVNALLLGDSALYLCASSRGRRTEAFFGQGTRLTVV.

This clonotype turned up a few times. This chain uses TRBV5-1 with TRBJ2-1; 16 nucleotides match TRBD2. Per germline, CDR1 SGHRS and CDR2 YFSETQ. The ends lost 3 bases at V and 4 bases at J; junction bases unmatched: 4. The CDR3 consists of 17 residues. CDR3 DNA sequence: TGCGCCAGCAGCTGGGGACTAGCGGGAGGGGCGTACAATGAGCAGTTCTTC. Its protein product is CASSWGLAGGAYNEQFF.

The sample holds many counts of this clonotype. The chain carries TRBV7-9 and TRBJ2-2; 7 nucleotides match TRBD2. Per the germline V gene, CDR1 is SEHNR and CDR2 is FQNEAQ (reference sequence). This CDR3 has 16 residues. Germline trimming cut 4 bases from V and 1 base from J; bases unmatched to any gene: 6. The CDR3 region is CASSSRASGNTGELFF. CDR3 coding DNA: TGTGCCAGCAGCTCGAGAGCTAGCGGGAACACCGGGGAGCTGTTTTTT.

This clonotype was found a few times. This chain links TRBV3-1 with TRBJ1-1, with 9 nucleotides matching TRBD1. V lost 7 bases, J lost 5 bases, and 5 bases stayed unmatched. Germline-derived CDR1 and CDR2 are LGHDT and YNNKEL (reference sequence). The CDR3 spans 13 residues. CDR3 nucleotides: TGTGCCAGCACAAGACAGGGGGGGACTGAAGCTTTCTTT. Translating gives CASTRQGGTEAFF.

The chain employs TRBV13 and TRBJ1-6; a weak D match, TRBD1 (5 bases). The CDR3 loop spans 16 amino acids. Per germline, CDR1 PRHDT and CDR2 FYEKMQ (reference sequence). The ends were cut back, 3 bases at V and 1 base at J, with 10 bases in the middle. In DNA form, the CDR3 reads TGTGCCAGCAGCTTCAGGGTCGATTCCTATAATTCACCCCTCCACTTT. Translation gives CASSFRVDSYNSPLHF.

The chain joins TRBV28 to TRBJ2-7, with 9 nucleotides matching TRBD2. J gave up 4 bases and V 5 bases, and 15 bases lay outside the gene matches. Germline lookup yields CDR1 MDHEN and CDR2 SYDVKM. CDR3 size: 17 residues. Here the CDR3 reads CASSLAWGLAQSYEQYF. The DNA for the CDR3 is TGTGCCAGCAGTCTGGCCTGGGGACTAGCCCAATCTTACGAGCAGTACTTC.

This clonotype was counted at least ten times. V usage is TRBV15 and J usage is TRBJ2-5; 7 bases are a match to TRBD2. Germline CDR1 reads LNHNV; CDR2 reads YYDKDF (reference sequence). With 4 bases clipped from V and 7 bases from J, the junction kept 6 bases outside the gene matches. The CDR3 has 13 amino acids. The CDR3 region is CATSTPGRGTQYF. The CDR3 DNA is TGTGCCACCAGCACCCCAGGGAGGGGGACCCAGTACTTC.

This clonotype was observed many times. CDR3 protein: CSAGAVYEQYF. DNA for the CDR3: TGCAGTGCTGGGGCGGTCTACGAGCAGTACTTC. The genes are TRBV20-1 and TRBJ2-7; tentatively, D is TRBD1 (5 bases). The germline gives CDR1 DFQATT, CDR2 SNEGSKA (reference sequence). Deletions cut 5 bases from V and 3 bases from J, with 8 bases between. The CDR3 is made up of 11 amino acids.

The sample holds many counts of this clonotype. The chain combines TRBV12-3 or TRBV12-4 with TRBJ1-1, with TRBD1 as a possible D gene (5 bases). Trimming pared 6 bases from V and 4 bases from J, leaving 18 bases between. The CDR3 is 15 residues long. The CDR3 sequence is CASRPWRQGPTEAFF. Written as DNA, the CDR3 is TGTGCCAGCAGGCCTTGGAGGCAGGGACCCACTGAAGCTTTCTTT.

This clonotype was seen ten or more times. The chain links TRBV11-2 to TRBJ2-5; possible D gene TRBD1, 6 bases. The V end lost 7 bases, the J end lost 7 bases, and 10 bases lay between the germline ends. The CDR3 is 11 amino acids. Germline V gene sequence: CDR1 SGHAT, CDR2 FQNNGV. Written as DNA, the CDR3 is TGTGCCAGCACCATAGGGGGGACCCAGTACTTC. Protein sequence: CASTIGGTQYF.

The chain recombines TRBV6-2 or TRBV6-3 with TRBJ1-2; the match to TRBD1 covers 9 bases. The germline gives CDR1 MNHEY, CDR2 SVGEGT. The CDR3 is 13 amino acids. V lost 8 bases, J lost 4 bases, and 5 bases stayed unmatched. The CDR3 DNA reads as TGTGCCAGCCTTACGGGACAGGGCTATGGCTACACCTTC. Amino acids: CASLTGQGYGYTF.

This clonotype appeared many times. This chain uses TRBV12-3 or TRBV12-4 with TRBJ2-7; TRBD2 might be the D (5 bases). The ends were cut back, 6 bases at V and 0 bases at J, with 12 bases in the middle. The CDR3 is 14 residues long. CDR3 amino acids: CASRLSGFSYEQYF. The DNA for the CDR3 is TGTGCCAGCAGACTATCGGGATTCTCCTACGAGCAGTACTTC.

This clonotype appeared many times. The chain employs TRBV5-1 and TRBJ2-2; a weak D match, TRBD1 (7 bases). Trimming left V 3 bases short and J 2 bases short, with 11 bases between. The CDR3 is made up of 15 amino acids. Germline CDR1 is SGHRS and CDR2 is YFSETQ. Here the CDR3 reads CASSWRDSNTGELFF. CDR3 coding DNA: TGCGCCAGCAGCTGGCGGGACAGCAACACCGGGGAGCTGTTTTTT.

V usage is TRBV30 and J usage is TRBJ2-1; 8 bases align to TRBD2. CDR1 is GTSNPN, CDR2 SVGIG, per germline (reference sequence). Unmatched junction bases numbered 9, after V lost 0 bases and J lost 8 bases. The CDR3 spans 15 residues. As DNA, the CDR3 is TGTGCCTGGAGTGTACTAGGAGGAGCGGGAGATGAGCAGTTCTTC. This encodes CAWSVLGGAGDEQFF. Full variable domain (rest looked up from reference TRBV30 and TRBJ2-1): SQTIHQWPATLVQPVGSPLSLECTVEGTSNPNLYWYRQAAGRGLQLLFYSVGIGQISSEVPQNLSASRPQDRQFILSSKKLLLSDSGFYLCAWSVLGGAGDEQFFGPGTRLTVL.

The chain has TRBV7-8 and TRBJ1-4, with D unclear. Germline values: CDR1 SGHVS, CDR2 FQNEAQ. With 5 bases removed from V and 0 bases from J, the gap between germline ends came to 7 bases. The CDR3 spans 14 residues. The CDR3 nucleotides are TGTGCCAGCAGCCCCGGGACAACTAATGAAAAACTGTTTTTT. Encoded protein: CASSPGTTNEKLFF.

The V call is TRBV7-9, the J call TRBJ2-1, with TRBD1 matching 7 bases. Germline CDR1 is SEHNR and CDR2 is FQNEAQ (reference sequence). After removal of 5 bases from V and 6 bases from J, the junction contained 10 bases not matched to a gene. This CDR3 is built from 15 residues. The CDR3 DNA follows: TGTGCCAGCAGCCCACAGGGGACCTCTGCCAATGAGCAGTTCTTC. Translated, it gives CASSPQGTSANEQFF.

Only a few counts were recorded for this clonotype. V and J are TRBV5-1 and TRBJ2-3, with D perhaps given as TRBD1 or TRBD2 (5 bases each). This CDR3 is 13 amino acids long. V dropped 8 bases and J dropped 0 bases, with 10 bases sitting between them. CDR1 is SGHRS, CDR2 YFSETQ, per germline. The DNA of the CDR3 is TGCGCCAGTCGGGGACCTAGCACAGATACGCAGTATTTT. Residues: CASRGPSTDTQYF.

The gene calls are TRBV12-3 or TRBV12-4 and TRBJ1-5; TRBD1 matches at 7 bases. This CDR3 is built from 15 residues. Trimming removed 5 bases from V and 6 bases from J; junction bases left unmatched: 10. The DNA of the CDR3 is TGTGCCAGCAGTAAGGGAACAGGGGAAAGTCAGCCCCAGCATTTT. Amino acids: CASSKGTGESQPQHF.

In this sample, this clonotype turned up a few times. The chain couples TRBV6-5 to TRBJ2-7, with 7 bases matching TRBD1. V lost 3 bases and J lost 0; bases outside the gene matches: 5. Germline CDR1 and CDR2: MNHEY and SVGAGI. The CDR3 runs 15 residues. The CDR3 bases are TGTGCCAGCAGTTATCCCGCAGGGGGCTCCTACGAGCAGTACTTC. This encodes CASSYPAGGSYEQYF.

This clonotype was observed a handful of times. V usage is TRBV6-6 and J usage is TRBJ2-1; 7 bases align to TRBD2. The CDR3 extends over 13 amino acids. The germline V gene has CDR1 MNHNY and CDR2 SVGAGI (reference sequence). V lost 7 bases, J lost 7 bases, and 7 bases stayed unmatched. The CDR3 reads CASIGGGKNEQFF. DNA of the CDR3: TGTGCCAGCATTGGGGGAGGGAAGAATGAGCAGTTCTTC.

This clonotype has just a few counts. The chain employs TRBV6-5 and TRBJ2-4; TRBD1 agrees at 7 bases. This CDR3 comprises 15 residues. Germline V gene lookup returns CDR1 MNHEY and CDR2 SVGAGI. Losses at the gene ends were 6 bases for V and 6 bases for J; bases not matched to a gene: 11. The CDR3 is CASRKETGPLNIQYF. In DNA form, the CDR3 reads TGTGCCAGCAGGAAAGAGACAGGGCCTTTAAACATTCAGTACTTC.

V is TRBV20-1 and J is TRBJ2-5; D perhaps matches TRBD2 (5 bases). Germline V CDR1 and CDR2: DFQATT, SNEGSKA (reference sequence). CDR3 length: 13 residues. V shed 1 base and J shed 2 bases, with 8 bases lying between them. This CDR3 is CSARATRQETQYF. DNA of the CDR3: TGCAGTGCTAGAGCCACTAGACAAGAGACCCAGTACTTC.

The V call is TRBV10-2, the J call TRBJ2-2, with no clear D. This CDR3 is 16 amino acids long. Germline CDR1 WSHSY, CDR2 SAAADI. V lost 1 base and J 1 base, leaving 10 bases between the germline ends. The CDR3 sequence: CASSELVPRNTGELFF. CDR3 nucleotide sequence: TGCGCCAGCAGTGAGTTAGTCCCCCGGAACACCGGGGAGCTGTTTTTT.

This clonotype was counted between two and nine times. This chain uses TRBV12-3 or TRBV12-4 with TRBJ2-1; no firm D call. The CDR3 length is 11 residues. V was pared by 2 bases and J by 8 bases, with 4 bases between. CDR3 DNA sequence: TGTGCCAGCAGTTTACTGGATGAGCAGTTCTTC. Residues: CASSLLDEQFF.